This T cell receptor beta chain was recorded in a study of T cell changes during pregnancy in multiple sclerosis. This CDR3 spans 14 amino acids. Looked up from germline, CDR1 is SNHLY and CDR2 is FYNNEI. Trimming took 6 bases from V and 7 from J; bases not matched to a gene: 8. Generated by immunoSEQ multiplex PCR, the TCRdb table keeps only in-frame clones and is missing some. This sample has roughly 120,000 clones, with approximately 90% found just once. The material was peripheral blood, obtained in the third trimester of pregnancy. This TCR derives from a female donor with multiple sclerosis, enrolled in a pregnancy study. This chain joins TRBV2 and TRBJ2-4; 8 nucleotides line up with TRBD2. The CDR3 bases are TGTGCCAGCAGGGAGCGGGAGATGATGAACATTCAGTACTTC. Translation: CASREREMMNIQYF.